This T cell receptor (beta chain) is from a study of blood T cells in healthy people across ages. Combining a sample-barcoded 5' primer with a J-beta primer mix, a second PCR ran for roughly 7 to 12 cycles. Researchers report that a template-switch adaptor with 12 random nucleotides tagged each cDNA molecule. TCRdb processed the 5' RACE reads anew with MiXCR; each CDR3 protein has one entry. The sample contains roughly 900,000 distinct CDR3 sequences, less than 35% of which appear only once. Trimming left V 0 bases short and J 1 base short, with 14 bases between. Germline values: CDR1 SNHLY, CDR2 FYNNEI. This CDR3 has 17 amino acids. This clonotype showed up many times. Its matching antigen is unknown. Drawn from each donor were about 9 milliliters of peripheral blood. Findings and caveats of the study: There was no known CMV status for donors, so expanded clonotype changes were possibly confounded. Using unsorted PBMCs precluded a conclusive naive versus antigen-experienced comparison.

This TCR derives from a woman aged 80 or older in good health. The sample consisted of blood. The chain uses TRBV2 and TRBJ2-3; D is possibly TRBD2 (6 bases). DNA of the CDR3: TGTGCCAGCAGTGAAGCGGTGGCGGGGTCGGGCACAGATACGCAGTATTTT. Encoded protein: CASSEAVAGSGTDTQYF.